One and the same sample provided the 27 T cell receptor beta chains below, sequenced in a study of T-cell memory formation after mild COVID-19. A single record per CDR3 protein comes from TCRdb applying MiXCR to the 5' RACE reads. The sample has around 510,000 distinct CDR3 sequences; roughly a fifth are singletons. The material sequenced was PBMCs or a T cell subset sorted from them (not recorded which). These TCRs come from an adult woman who had mild COVID-19 (a few samples of this study predate the infection). Cell type and time point are not known.

The sample holds a few counts of this clonotype. V and J are TRBV7-9 and TRBJ2-4; D not resolved. Germline-derived CDR1 and CDR2 are SEHNR and FQNEAQ (reference sequence). Trimming removed 5 bases from V and 1 base from J, with 9 bases in between. The CDR3 runs to 14 residues. CDR3 in amino acids: CASSPDKAKNIQYF. In nucleotides, the CDR3 is TGTGCCAGCAGCCCGGATAAGGCCAAAAACATTCAGTACTTC.

This clonotype has a handful of counts. The J gene is TRBJ2-4, the V gene TRBV6-5; perhaps D is TRBD1 or TRBD2 (6 bases each). V was trimmed by 6 bases and J by 0 bases, leaving 24 bases between them. This CDR3 comprises 19 residues. Germline loops: CDR1 MNHEY, CDR2 SVGAGI. CDR3 residues: CASSDKKKGGRLAKNIQYF. CDR3 coding DNA: TGTGCCAGCAGCGACAAGAAAAAAGGGGGGAGGTTAGCCAAAAACATTCAGTACTTC.

This clonotype appeared a few times. The rearrangement uses TRBV6-2 or TRBV6-3 and TRBJ2-1; the match to TRBD2 covers 10 bases. J gave up 8 bases and V 6 bases, and 4 bases lay outside the gene matches. Per germline, CDR1 MNHEY and CDR2 SVGEGT. The CDR3 has 13 residues. Here the CDR3 DNA reads TGTGCCAGCAGAGCGGGAGGGTTCCATGAGCAGTTCTTC. Protein product: CASRAGGFHEQFF.

The chain couples TRBV20-1 to TRBJ2-7; 14 positions match TRBD2. Germline V gives CDR1 DFQATT, CDR2 SNEGSKA (reference sequence). The CDR3 spans 14 residues. Unmatched junction bases numbered 4, after V lost 6 bases and J lost 3 bases. The CDR3 loop reads CSAMTSGRGYEQYF. The CDR3 DNA sequence: TGCAGTGCGATGACTAGCGGGAGGGGCTACGAGCAGTACTTC.

This clonotype was seen a few times. This chain uses TRBV7-6 with TRBJ2-7; D remains unclear. Per the germline V gene, CDR1 is SGHVS and CDR2 is FNYEAQ. Trimming cost V 5 bases and J 4 bases, with 15 bases left between them. This CDR3 contains 14 residues. The CDR3: CASSLNRILYEQYF. The DNA of the CDR3 is TGTGCCAGCAGCCTTAACCGGATCCTGTACGAGCAGTACTTC.

This clonotype turned up a few times. V usage is TRBV24-1 and J usage is TRBJ2-6; a weak D match, TRBD2 (5 bases). Germline values: CDR1 KGHDR, CDR2 SFDVKD. Deletions cut 2 bases from V and 1 base from J, with 17 bases between. This CDR3 is built from 19 residues. The CDR3 DNA reads as TGTGCCACCAGTGATTACCGGGATGCCCTACGATCTGGGGCCAACGTCCTGACTTTC. Translated, it gives CATSDYRDALRSGANVLTF.

This clonotype was counted only a few times. The CDR3 coding sequence is TGCAGTGCTAGAGATAGCGGTCCCGAAAGCGGGGGCCCCAAAAACATTCAGTACTTC. It encodes CSARDSGPESGGPKNIQYF. The chain uses TRBV20-1 and TRBJ2-4; 8 bases line up with TRBD2. V lost 0 bases to trimming and J lost 2 bases; unmatched junction nucleotides: 15. This CDR3 has 19 residues. Germline V lookup: CDR1 DFQATT, CDR2 SNEGSKA (reference sequence).

The chain recombines TRBV3-1 with TRBJ2-1; unclear D gene. CDR3 length: 16 residues. Germline V gene lookup returns CDR1 LGHDT and CDR2 YNNKEL (reference sequence). V was shortened by 0 bases and J by 2 bases, with 11 bases between the two germline ends. In DNA, the CDR3 is TGTGCCAGCAGCCAAGAATGGAGCGATGCCTACAATGAGCAGTTCTTC. Translation gives CASSQEWSDAYNEQFF.

This clonotype was seen a few times. V usage is TRBV6-5 and J usage is TRBJ2-6; D uncertain. The CDR3 sequence is 16 residues long. Germline-derived CDR1 and CDR2 are MNHEY and SVGAGI. The V end was cut by 7 bases, the J end by 2 bases, with 15 bases between. CDR3 coding DNA: TGTGCCAGCAAGAATACCCGGTCCACTGGGGCCAACGTCCTGACTTTC. The encoded protein is CASKNTRSTGANVLTF.

The rearrangement links TRBV12-3 or TRBV12-4 to TRBJ1-1; D is unresolved. The CDR3 consists of 11 residues. V was trimmed by 5 bases and J by 8 bases, leaving 9 bases between them. The CDR3 DNA sequence: TGTGCCAGCAGTAACGGTGGGGAAGCTTTCTTT. This gives the protein CASSNGGEAFF.

The gene calls are TRBV24-1 and TRBJ2-1, with D maybe TRBD1 (5 bases). V was cut by 5 bases and J by 2 bases, with 9 bases left in between. CDR1 and CDR2 from the germline V gene are KGHDR and SFDVKD. This CDR3 comprises 14 residues. The CDR3 coding sequence is TGTGCCACCAGTGGAGCAGGGACCTACAATGAGCAGTTCTTC. Translated: CATSGAGTYNEQFF.

The chain combines TRBV10-3 with TRBJ2-7; tentative D call: TRBD1 (5 bases). V was pared by 10 bases and J by 0 bases, with 16 bases between. The CDR3 runs 14 residues. Germline CDR1 reads ENHRY; CDR2 reads SYGVKD. CDR3 sequence (DNA): TGTGCCACCGGAGCAAGGGGTTTCTCCTACGAGCAGTACTTC. Residues: CATGARGFSYEQYF.

The chain has TRBV6-1 and TRBJ1-2, with D perhaps TRBD1 (5 bases). This CDR3 has 14 amino acids. V lost 2 bases, J lost 7 bases, and 14 bases lay in between. CDR1 is MNHNS and CDR2 is SASEGT in the germline V gene. The CDR3 protein is CASSETSAGLGYTF. The CDR3 DNA is TGTGCCAGCAGTGAAACGTCGGCAGGGCTTGGCTACACCTTC.

The chain recombines TRBV6-5 with TRBJ2-7; D remains unclear. The CDR3 has 11 amino acids. V was shortened by 5 bases and J by 6 bases, with 8 bases between the two germline ends. CDR1 is MNHEY, CDR2 SVGAGI, per germline. The CDR3 bases are TGTGCCAGCAGTACGGGCTCCGAGCAGTACTTC. Its translation is CASSTGSEQYF.

This rearrangement joins TRBV5-6 to TRBJ2-7, with 11 bases identical to TRBD2. V lost 4 bases, J lost 3 bases, and 6 bases stayed unmatched. Per germline, CDR1 SGHDT and CDR2 YYEEEE. The CDR3 has 15 amino acids. This CDR3 reads CASSTSGSEFYEQYF. In DNA form, the CDR3 reads TGTGCCAGCAGCACTAGCGGGAGTGAGTTCTACGAGCAGTACTTC. Based on the CDR3 plus reference TRBV5-6 and TRBJ2-7, the full variable domain is DAGVTQSPTHLIKTRGQQVTLRCSPKSGHDTVSWYQQALGQGPQFIFQYYEEEERQRGNFPDRFSGHQFPNYSSELNVNALLLGDSALYLCASSTSGSEFYEQYFGPGTRLTVT.

A few counts support this clonotype. The V gene is TRBV15, the J gene TRBJ2-4, with D perhaps TRBD1 or TRBD2 (5 bases each). Germline-derived CDR1 and CDR2 are LNHNV and YYDKDF (reference sequence). The CDR3 consists of 16 residues. V shed 3 bases and J shed 7 bases, with 19 bases lying between them. The DNA for the CDR3 is TGTGCCACCAGCAGGGGATCCGGGACGGAAAATAACATTCAGTACTTC. The encoded protein is CATSRGSGTENNIQYF.

This clonotype turned up a few times. This rearrangement joins TRBV6-5 to TRBJ1-2; no clear D. This CDR3 comprises 14 residues. CDR1 MNHEY and CDR2 SVGAGI come from the germline V gene. V lost 5 bases and J lost 7, with 17 bases in between. The chain's CDR3 is CASSPSEGRGGYTF. CDR3 sequence (DNA): TGTGCCAGCAGTCCGTCGGAGGGCCGCGGTGGCTACACCTTC.

The V gene is TRBV5-1, the J gene TRBJ1-1; D is perhaps TRBD1 (5 bases). Germline CDR1 SGHRS, CDR2 YFSETQ. CDR3 length: 14 residues. Trimming removed 2 bases at V and 4 bases at J, with 12 bases between. The CDR3 region is CASSFEQEITEAFF. DNA of the CDR3: TGCGCCAGCAGCTTTGAACAGGAGATCACTGAAGCTTTCTTT.

The chain couples TRBV7-3 to TRBJ1-2; TRBD1 agrees at 10 bases. Germline V gene sequence: CDR1 SGHTA, CDR2 FQGTGA. The CDR3 is 15 residues long. J lost 7 bases, V lost 5 bases, and 10 bases had no gene match. CDR3 sequence reads: CASSPMTGGQAGYTF. Written as DNA, the CDR3 is TGTGCCAGCAGCCCTATGACAGGGGGCCAGGCTGGCTACACCTTC.

This clonotype has only a few counts. This chain joins TRBV20-1 and TRBJ1-2, with TRBD1 identical over 8 bases. V lost 0 bases to trimming and J lost 8 bases; unmatched junction nucleotides: 8. The CDR3 loop spans 14 amino acids. CDR1 is DFQATT and CDR2 is SNEGSKA in the germline V gene (reference sequence). The CDR3 reads CSARDLGQGDGYTF. In nucleotides, the CDR3 is TGCAGTGCTAGAGATCTCGGACAGGGTGACGGCTACACCTTC.

This chain links TRBV2 with TRBJ1-1; 7 bases map to TRBD1. The CDR3 runs to 13 residues. Germline CDR1 reads SNHLY; CDR2 reads FYNNEI. The V gene end was trimmed by 8 bases and the J gene end by 2 bases; junction bases not matched to a gene: 5. The DNA for the CDR3 is TGTGCCAGCGGAGACAGGGTTAACACTGAAGCTTTCTTT. Translating gives CASGDRVNTEAFF.

This clonotype occurred many times. The rearrangement joins TRBV20-1 to TRBJ2-3; 12 nucleotides line up with TRBD2. Germline loops: CDR1 DFQATT, CDR2 SNEGSKA (reference sequence). J gave up 1 base and V 5 bases, and 4 bases lay outside the gene matches. CDR3 length equals 15 residues. In nucleotides, the CDR3 is TGCAGTGCTTCACTAGCGGGGGGTCGCACAGATACGCAGTATTTT. Its protein product is CSASLAGGRTDTQYF.

The chain uses TRBV5-4 and TRBJ2-5, with 11 bases identical to TRBD2. CDR3 length equals 15 residues. Germline V gene sequence: CDR1 SGHNT, CDR2 YYREEE (reference sequence). The junction had 4 bases not matched to a gene; V was cut back by 4 bases and J by 2 bases. In DNA, the CDR3 is TGTGCCAGCAGCGGTGGGACTAGCGGACAAGAGACCCAGTACTTC. This gives the protein CASSGGTSGQETQYF.

In nucleotides, the CDR3 is TGTGCCAGCAGCTCCGTAGCCGGTACAGATACGCAGTATTTT. Residues: CASSSVAGTDTQYF. The gene calls are TRBV7-9 and TRBJ2-3; D unresolved. The germline V gene has CDR1 SEHNR and CDR2 FQNEAQ (reference sequence). This CDR3 comprises 14 residues. With 4 bases removed from V and 3 bases from J, the gap between germline ends came to 11 bases.

This clonotype was picked up a small number of times. The rearrangement uses TRBV7-2 and TRBJ2-3, with TRBD2 matching over 10 bases. From germline, CDR1 is SGHTA and CDR2 FQGNSA. V was clipped by 2 bases and J by 1 base; unmatched bases: 3. The length of the CDR3 is 16 residues. The DNA for the CDR3 is TGTGCCAGCAGCTTATACGGACTAGCGGGCACAGATACGCAGTATTTT. It encodes CASSLYGLAGTDTQYF. The variable domain in full, with the rest retrieved from reference TRBV7-2 and TRBJ2-3, is GAGVSQSPSNKVTEKGKDVELRCDPISGHTALYWYRQSLGQGLEFLIYFQGNSAPDKSGLPSDRFSAERTGGSVSTLTIQRTQQEDSAVYLCASSLYGLAGTDTQYFGPGTRLTVL.

The sample holds a few counts of this clonotype. This chain connects TRBV12-3 or TRBV12-4 to TRBJ1-4; weak D call: TRBD1 (6 bases). V lost 6 bases to trimming and J lost 5 bases, with 16 bases between them. This CDR3 contains 15 residues. The CDR3 loop reads CASSPRGTSNEKLFF. The CDR3 bases are TGTGCCAGCAGCCCAAGGGGGACTTCGAATGAAAAACTGTTTTTT.

CDR3 protein: CARTWKARDSCNQPQHF. DNA for the CDR3: TGCGCCAGGACCTGGAAGGCCCGGGACAGTTGCAATCAGCCCCAGCATTTT. The rearrangement uses TRBV5-1 and TRBJ1-5; 7 bases fit TRBD1. Germline V gene lookup returns CDR1 SGHRS and CDR2 YFSETQ. This CDR3 has 17 residues. Trimming cost V 8 bases and J 2 bases; bases outside gene matches: 16.